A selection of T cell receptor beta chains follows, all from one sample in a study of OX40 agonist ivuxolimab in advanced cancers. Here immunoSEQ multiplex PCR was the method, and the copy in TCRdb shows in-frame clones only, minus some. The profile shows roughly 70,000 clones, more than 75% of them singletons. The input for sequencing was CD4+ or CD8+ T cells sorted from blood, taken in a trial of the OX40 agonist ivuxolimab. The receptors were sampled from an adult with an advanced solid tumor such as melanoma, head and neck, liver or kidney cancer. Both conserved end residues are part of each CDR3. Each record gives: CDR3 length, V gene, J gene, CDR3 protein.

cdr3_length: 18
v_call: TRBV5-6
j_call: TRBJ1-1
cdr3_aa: CASSSIGGGDNMNTEAFF

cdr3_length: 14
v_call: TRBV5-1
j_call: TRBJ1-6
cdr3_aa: CASSATGTDSPLHF

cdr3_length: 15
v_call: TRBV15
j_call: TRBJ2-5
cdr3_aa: CATSGLLGGVETQYF

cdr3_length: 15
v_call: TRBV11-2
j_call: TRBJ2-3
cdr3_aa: CASSLSWLNTDTQYF

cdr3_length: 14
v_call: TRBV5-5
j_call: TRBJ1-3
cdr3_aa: CASSLQGAGNTIYF

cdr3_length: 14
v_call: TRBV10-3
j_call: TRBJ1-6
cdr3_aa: CAISMTGGNSPLHF

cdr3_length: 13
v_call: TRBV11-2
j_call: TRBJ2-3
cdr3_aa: CASSPRVGDTQYF

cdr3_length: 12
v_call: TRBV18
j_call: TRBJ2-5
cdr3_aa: CASSPSPETQYF

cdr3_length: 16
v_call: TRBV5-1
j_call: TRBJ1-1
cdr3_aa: CASSLAFSGSGAEAFF

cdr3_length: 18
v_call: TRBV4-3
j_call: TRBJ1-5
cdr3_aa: CASSPPSSAAVSNQPQHF

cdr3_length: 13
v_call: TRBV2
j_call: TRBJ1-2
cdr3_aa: CASSAQGSYGYTF